This T cell receptor beta chain stems from a study of T cells in women clearing cervical HPV infection. At the level of the study: Case blood drawn at lesion detection; control blood after infection cleared.

Each participant carried one incident cervical HPV16 infection only. The CDR3 contains 14 residues. Trimming cost V 0 bases and J 3 bases, with 7 bases left between them. Per the germline V gene, CDR1 is MNHEY and CDR2 is SVGEGT. Assay used: immunoSEQ multiplex PCR; TCRdb lists only in-frame clones, some missing. This repertoire includes approximately 16,000 clones. Study-wide findings and caveats: Repertoire richness, not evenness, was significantly elevated in CIN3+ cases versus controls. TRBV6-7 abundance was lower in cases than controls (0.11% versus 0.16%).

Comment on this clone: The antigen remains unidentified. The CDR3 goes on 3 residues after the read ends, and that part is filled in from the germline J gene.

This clonotype was obtained from a woman between 18 and 70 years old with a cervical HPV16 infection that either progressed to CIN3+ or cleared (not recorded which). The material sequenced was blood buffy coat. This rearrangement joins TRBV6-2 or TRBV6-3 to TRBJ2-3; D unclear. The sequenced part of the CDR3 DNA is TGTGCCAGCAGTTACTCGCCGAGGACAGATACG. Its translation is CASSYSPRTDT. The full CDR3 reads CASSYSPRTDTQYF.